Following are 5 T cell receptor beta chains from one sample sequenced in a study of T cells and Merkel cell carcinoma outcomes. Produced via immunoSEQ multiplex PCR; TCRdb's table is partial and in-frame only. The sample contains fewer than 20,000 clones, around 87% of which appear only once. Sequencing input: tumor tissue from Merkel cell carcinoma. These receptors originate from a human donor with Merkel cell carcinoma.

This rearrangement joins TRBV7-2 to TRBJ2-5; D is possibly TRBD2 (5 bases). V was pared by 0 bases and J by 5 bases, with 7 bases between. The CDR3 consists of 13 residues. Per the germline V gene, CDR1 is SGHTA and CDR2 is FQGNSA. In nucleotides, the CDR3 is TGTGCCAGCAGCTTAGCGAGGGTGGAGACCCAGTACTTC. This translates into CASSLARVETQYF.

This chain joins TRBV6-5 and TRBJ2-2; TRBD2 matches 14 bases. After removal of 2 bases from V and 8 bases from J, the junction contained 4 bases not matched to a gene. Germline V CDR1 and CDR2: MNHEY, SVGAGI. The CDR3 is 16 residues long. The CDR3 reads CASSYAGTSGSGELFF. CDR3 nucleotides: TGTGCCAGCAGTTACGCGGGGACTAGCGGGAGTGGGGAGCTGTTTTTT.

This chain joins TRBV19 and TRBJ2-2; D might be TRBD1 (5 bases). V gave up 2 bases and J gave up 3 bases, with 10 bases separating them. The CDR3 sequence is 15 residues long. Germline assignment: CDR1 LNHDA and CDR2 SQIVND (reference sequence). As DNA, the CDR3 is TGTGCCAGTAGTATAAGGGCAGGGCACACCGGGGAGCTGTTTTTT. It is translated as CASSIRAGHTGELFF.

The CDR3 here is CASSEPWASGEKLFF. The CDR3 bases are TGTGCCAGCAGTGAACCTTGGGCGAGTGGTGAAAAACTGTTTTTT. The V call is TRBV6-1, the J call TRBJ1-4; D remains unclear. Germline CDR1 reads MNHNS; CDR2 reads SASEGT. The germline V and J ends were trimmed by 2 bases and 7 bases, with 14 bases remaining between them. This CDR3 is built from 15 residues.

The chain joins TRBV7-8 to TRBJ1-1; D gene ambiguous. This CDR3 is built from 14 residues. Germline CDR1 and CDR2: SGHVS and FQNEAQ. V shed 1 base and J shed 0 bases, with 6 bases lying between them. DNA for the CDR3: TGTGCCAGCAGCTTAGGACGGATGAACACTGAAGCTTTCTTT. Translating it yields CASSLGRMNTEAFF.